The source of this T cell receptor beta chain is a study of blood T cell repertoires in COVID-19. Study-wide context: COVID-19 samples, acute and convalescent, were from the United States, Italy and Spain.

In this sample, this clone turned up once. How the authors handled the data: How many nucleated cells were present was estimated from reference gene primer amplification. This table comes from immunoSEQ multiplex PCR, and its TCRdb copy is limited to in-frame clones, with some not included. That table is the source of V, J and clone size, and D and trimming were worked out from the DNA. There are about 180,000 clones in the sample; about 84% occur only once, and around 5.1% lies in the top ten. Participant ages covered roughly 18 to 90 years across around 25 US areas. Participants had their cohort set by participant-reported clinical history. V was clipped by 4 bases and J by 0 bases, with 13 bases between them. Germline-derived CDR1 and CDR2 are LGHNA and YNFKEQ. CDR3 length equals 16 residues.

Sequencing used PBMCs or T cells enriched from blood (not recorded which). This TCR was sampled from a woman aged 40 to 50 with acute COVID-19. The rearrangement uses TRBV4-2 and TRBJ2-1; D remains ambiguous. This chain's CDR3 is CASSPQAGSSYNEQFF. DNA for the CDR3: TGTGCCAGCAGCCCTCAGGCCGGAAGCTCCTACAATGAGCAGTTCTTC.